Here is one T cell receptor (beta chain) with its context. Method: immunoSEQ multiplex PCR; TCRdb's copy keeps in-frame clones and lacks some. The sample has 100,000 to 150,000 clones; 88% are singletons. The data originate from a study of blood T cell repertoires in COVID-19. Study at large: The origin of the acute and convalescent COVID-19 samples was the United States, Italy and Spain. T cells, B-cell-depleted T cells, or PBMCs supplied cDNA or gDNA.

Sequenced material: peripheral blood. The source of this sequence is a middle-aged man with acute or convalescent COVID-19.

The CDR3 is CASSRSGIYEQYF. CDR3 DNA sequence: TGTGCCAGCAGTAGATCAGGAATCTACGAGCAGTACTTC. The rearrangement links TRBV6-5 to TRBJ2-7; D is uncertain. Germline V gives CDR1 MNHEY, CDR2 SVGAGI. V was pared by 5 bases and J by 3 bases, with 11 bases between. The CDR3 contains 13 residues.